One sample yielded the 23 T cell receptor beta chains listed below, sequenced in a study of blood T cell repertoires in COVID-19. The data were produced by immunoSEQ multiplex PCR, yet TCRdb's version contains in-frame clones alone and is incomplete. There are about 180,000 clones in the sample; about 79% occur only once, and around 15% lies in the top ten. Sequencing input: PBMCs or T cells enriched from blood (not recorded which). These receptors originate from a middle-aged man who had recovered from COVID-19.

The genes are TRBV2 and TRBJ1-5; tentative D call: TRBD1 (6 bases). CDR1 SNHLY and CDR2 FYNNEI come from the germline V gene. V was trimmed by 8 bases and J by 1 base, leaving 9 bases between them. The CDR3 totals 13 residues. The DNA for the CDR3 is TGTGCCAGCCACAGGGTGAGCAATCAGCCCCAGCATTTT. Protein: CASHRVSNQPQHF.

J is TRBJ1-5 and V is TRBV5-5; TRBD1 might be the D (6 bases). CDR1 and CDR2 (germline): SGHKS, YYEKEE (reference sequence). With 0 bases removed from V and 5 bases from J, the gap between germline ends came to 12 bases. The CDR3 is 15 residues long. In nucleotides, the CDR3 is TGTGCCAGCAGCTTGGCCGGAGACAGGTATCAGCCCCAGCATTTT. Amino acid sequence: CASSLAGDRYQPQHF.

This chain joins TRBV2 and TRBJ1-2; D is unresolved. Trimming pared 3 bases from V and 1 base from J, leaving 6 bases between. The CDR3 totals 13 residues. The germline CDR1 and CDR2 sequences are SNHLY and FYNNEI. CDR3 residues: CASSENGNYGYTF. The CDR3 bases are TGTGCCAGCAGTGAGAACGGTAACTATGGCTACACCTTC.

The chain has TRBV24-1 and TRBJ2-3, with D unresolved. This CDR3 is built from 11 residues. Trimming cost V 4 bases and J 6 bases, with 4 bases left between them. Germline V gene data show CDR1 as KGHDR and CDR2 as SFDVKD. The CDR3 is CATSEADTQYF. CDR3 in DNA: TGTGCCACCAGTGAAGCGGATACGCAGTATTTT.

V gene TRBV28 combines with J gene TRBJ1-6; D uncertain. Germline loops: CDR1 MDHEN, CDR2 SYDVKM. The CDR3 has 12 amino acids. The V end lost 9 bases, the J end lost 14 bases, and 17 bases lay between the germline ends. The CDR3 nucleotides are TGTGCCAGTCCCTATATAAGTGAATCCCTCCACTTT. Translation: CASPYISESLHF.

The chain recombines TRBV11-2 with TRBJ1-6; D call uncertain. The CDR3 has 15 residues. Germline CDR1 and CDR2: SGHAT and FQNNGV. Trimming removed 1 base from V and 3 bases from J, with 7 bases in between. CDR3 sequence (DNA): TGTGCCAGCAGCTTAGTAACTGGCTATAATTCACCCCTCCACTTT. Amino acids: CASSLVTGYNSPLHF.

The chain recombines TRBV18 with TRBJ1-3; TRBD1 aligns across 9 bases. The CDR3 is 16 residues long. Germline values: CDR1 KGHSH, CDR2 LQKENI. V gave up 6 bases and J gave up 5 bases; unmatched junction bases: 11. CDR3 in amino acids: CASSRTGTGLRNTIYF. DNA of the CDR3: TGTGCCAGCTCTCGCACCGGGACAGGGTTAAGAAACACCATATATTTT.

This rearrangement joins TRBV18 to TRBJ1-2; 8 bases are a match to TRBD1. Trimming removed 1 base from V and 5 bases from J; junction bases left unmatched: 6. The germline CDR1 and CDR2 sequences are KGHSH and LQKENI. CDR3 length: 15 residues. CDR3 DNA sequence: TGTGCCAGCTCACCACAGGGACAGGCTGTGTATGGCTACACCTTC. Residues: CASSPQGQAVYGYTF.

This chain joins TRBV5-1 and TRBJ2-1; 10 bases agree with TRBD2. Germline V gene lookup returns CDR1 SGHRS and CDR2 YFSETQ. J lost 6 bases, V lost 2 bases, and 5 bases had no gene match. This CDR3 is 15 amino acids long. Written as DNA, the CDR3 is TGCGCCAGCAGCTTTGAGGAGCGGGGGGGCAATGAGCAGTTCTTC. Residues: CASSFEERGGNEQFF. The full variable domain, its missing parts supplied by reference TRBV5-1 and TRBJ2-1, is KAGVTQTPRYLIKTRGQQVTLSCSPISGHRSVSWYQQTPGQGLQFLFEYFSETQRNKGNFPGRFSGRQFSNSRSEMNVSTLELGDSALYLCASSFEERGGNEQFFGPGTRLTVL.

This rearrangement joins TRBV18 to TRBJ1-2; 8 bases map to TRBD1. Germline CDR1 reads KGHSH; CDR2 reads LQKENI. This CDR3 is 15 amino acids long. Germline trimming cut 3 bases from V and 1 base from J; bases unmatched to any gene: 4. The CDR3 spells CASSPRTGNNYGYTF. Here the CDR3 DNA reads TGTGCCAGCTCACCTAGGACAGGGAATAACTATGGCTACACCTTC.

Details on this clone: A single base separates this from a much larger clone, so it may be a read error. This rearrangement joins TRBV13 to TRBJ1-3, with 8 bases identical to TRBD1. The CDR3 covers 15 residues. CDR1 is PRHDT, CDR2 FYEKMQ, per germline (reference sequence). V lost 0 bases and J lost 2; bases outside the gene matches: 0. The CDR3 spells CASSLGQGAGNTIYF. CDR3 nucleotide sequence: TGTGCCAGCAGCTTAGGACAGGGGGCTGGAAACACCATATATTTT. The variable domain in full, with the rest retrieved from reference TRBV13 and TRBJ1-3, is AAGVIQSPRHLIKEKRETATLKCYPIPRHDTVYWYQQGPGQDPQFLISFYEKMQSDKGSIPDRFSAQQFSDYHSELNMSSLELGDSALYFCASSLGQGAGNTIYFGEGSWLTVV.

The chain employs TRBV2 and TRBJ2-2; 7 nucleotides match TRBD1. J lost 3 bases, V lost 4 bases, and 5 bases had no gene match. Germline V lookup: CDR1 SNHLY, CDR2 FYNNEI. The CDR3 has 15 amino acids. For the CDR3, the DNA is TGTGCCAGCAGTGGCCTGACAGGGCACACCGGGGAGCTGTTTTTT. Translated: CASSGLTGHTGELFF.

The chain couples TRBV19 to TRBJ1-2; perhaps TRBD1 as D (6 bases). V was trimmed by 3 bases and J by 3 bases, leaving 11 bases between them. The CDR3 is 14 amino acids. Germline loops: CDR1 LNHDA, CDR2 SQIVND (reference sequence). CDR3 in amino acids: CASSMQGRDYGYTF. The CDR3 coding sequence is TGTGCCAGTAGTATGCAGGGGCGGGACTATGGCTACACCTTC.

This clone was recorded only once. The chain links TRBV5-1 to TRBJ1-2, with 7 bases matching TRBD1. The CDR3 is 15 amino acids. With 3 bases clipped from V and 4 bases from J, the junction kept 9 bases outside the gene matches. The germline V gene encodes CDR1 SGHRS and CDR2 YFSETQ. The CDR3 sequence: CASSWGTEKIYGYTF. DNA for the CDR3: TGCGCCAGCAGCTGGGGGACAGAGAAGATCTATGGCTACACCTTC.

This clone was counted a few times. The chain employs TRBV3-1 (or the pseudogene TRBV3-2) and TRBJ1-2; D remains unclear. Germline loops: CDR1 LGHDT, CDR2 YNNKEL (reference sequence). The CDR3 consists of 14 residues. V was cut by 3 bases and J by 4 bases, with 12 bases left in between. The CDR3 loop reads CASSQEPGTYGYTF. The CDR3 nucleotides are TGTGCCAGCAGCCAGGAACCGGGAACCTATGGCTACACCTTC.

The chain combines TRBV6-5 with TRBJ1-2; 7 bases are a match to TRBD1. Unmatched junction bases numbered 7, after V lost 4 bases and J lost 2 bases. Germline V lookup: CDR1 MNHEY, CDR2 SVGAGI. The CDR3 loop spans 15 amino acids. The CDR3 nucleotides read TGTGCCAGCAGTTCTTACCGACAGGGAAACTATGGCTACACCTTC. Translated: CASSSYRQGNYGYTF.

This clone appeared once. The CDR3 loop reads CASSYSKGVKNTEAFF. The DNA of the CDR3 is TGTGCCAGCAGTTACTCGAAGGGGGTCAAGAACACTGAAGCTTTCTTT. The gene calls are TRBV6-5 and TRBJ1-1; possibly TRBD1 for D (6 bases). This CDR3 is 16 amino acids long. The ends were cut back, 0 bases at V and 1 base at J, with 12 bases in the middle. Germline V lookup: CDR1 MNHEY, CDR2 SVGAGI.

This chain uses TRBV10-3 with TRBJ1-1; D not resolved. The length of the CDR3 is 13 residues. From germline, CDR1 is ENHRY and CDR2 SYGVKD. V was trimmed by 4 bases and J by 1 base, leaving 7 bases between them. CDR3 protein: CAISAAGNTEAFF. For the CDR3, the DNA is TGTGCCATCAGTGCGGCAGGGAACACTGAAGCTTTCTTT.

The rearrangement joins TRBV19 to TRBJ1-6; a possible D gene is TRBD1 (6 bases). The CDR3 runs to 14 residues. Trimming removed 7 bases from V and 10 bases from J, with 17 bases in between. CDR1 is LNHDA, CDR2 SQIVND, per germline (reference sequence). The CDR3 DNA sequence: TGTGCCAGTACCAATAGGGGGGGGTACTCACCCCTCCACTTT. Translation gives CASTNRGGYSPLHF.

The genes are TRBV7-3 and TRBJ2-1, with 8 bases lining up with TRBD1. J was trimmed by 4 bases and V by 2 bases; bases with no gene match: 4. CDR3 length: 15 residues. CDR1 and CDR2 from the germline V gene are SGHTA and FQGTGA. CDR3 sequence (DNA): TGTGCCAGCAGCTTATGGACAGGGCCTTACAATGAGCAGTTCTTC. This translates into CASSLWTGPYNEQFF.

The CDR3 coding sequence is TGTGCCAGCAGTGAACGGGGATTAGACTATGGCTACACCTTC. It translates to CASSERGLDYGYTF. This chain uses TRBV2 with TRBJ1-2; D unresolved. The length of the CDR3 is 14 residues. The germline CDR1 and CDR2 sequences are SNHLY and FYNNEI. Trimming removed 2 bases from V and 3 bases from J, with 10 bases in between.

DNA of the CDR3: TGTGCCAGCAGCAACCGGGACAAACAAAACAATGAGCAGTTCTTC. Translation gives CASSNRDKQNNEQFF. The rearrangement links TRBV3-1 (or the pseudogene TRBV3-2) to TRBJ2-1, with D possibly being TRBD1 (6 bases). The V gene's germline CDR1 is LGHDT and CDR2 YNNKEL (reference sequence). V lost 5 bases to trimming and J lost 5 bases, with 16 bases between them. This CDR3 comprises 15 residues.

The table lists this clone with a few counts. The chain links TRBV19 to TRBJ1-2, with D uncertain. CDR3 length: 14 amino acids. Germline lookup yields CDR1 LNHDA and CDR2 SQIVND (reference sequence). Trimming pared 2 bases from V and 2 bases from J, leaving 9 bases between. This CDR3 is CASSIQTANYGYTF. The CDR3 nucleotides read TGTGCCAGTAGTATACAAACAGCCAACTATGGCTACACCTTC.